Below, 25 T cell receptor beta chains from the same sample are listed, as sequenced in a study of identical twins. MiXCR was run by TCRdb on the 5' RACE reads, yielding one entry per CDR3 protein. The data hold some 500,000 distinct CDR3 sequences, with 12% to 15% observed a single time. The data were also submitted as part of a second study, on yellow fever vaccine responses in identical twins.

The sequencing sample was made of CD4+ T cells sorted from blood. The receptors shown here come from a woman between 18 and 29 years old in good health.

The CDR3 here is CSAILGPQHF. The DNA of the CDR3 is TGCAGTGCTATCCTGGGGCCCCAGCATTTT. This chain joins TRBV20-1 and TRBJ1-5; D is unclear. The germline V gene encodes CDR1 DFQATT and CDR2 SNEGSKA (reference sequence). With 4 bases removed from V and 9 bases from J, the gap between germline ends came to 7 bases. The CDR3 is 10 residues long.

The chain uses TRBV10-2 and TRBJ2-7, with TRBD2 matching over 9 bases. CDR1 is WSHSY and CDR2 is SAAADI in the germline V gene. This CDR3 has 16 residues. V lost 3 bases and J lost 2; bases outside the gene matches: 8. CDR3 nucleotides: TGCGCCAGCAGTGATTCTAGGCGGACTAGCGCCTACGAGCAGTACTTC. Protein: CASSDSRRTSAYEQYF.

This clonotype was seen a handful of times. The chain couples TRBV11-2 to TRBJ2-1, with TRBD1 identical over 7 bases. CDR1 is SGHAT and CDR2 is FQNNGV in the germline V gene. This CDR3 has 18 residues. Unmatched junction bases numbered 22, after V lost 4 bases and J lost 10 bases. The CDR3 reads CASSSQGDTGTTPGEQFF. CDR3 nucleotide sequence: TGTGCCAGCAGCTCCCAGGGGGACACCGGGACCACGCCGGGAGAGCAGTTCTTC. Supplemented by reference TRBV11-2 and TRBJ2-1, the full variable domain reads EAGVAQSPRYKIIEKRQSVAFWCNPISGHATLYWYQQILGQGPKLLIQFQNNGVVDDSQLPKDRFSAERLKGVDSTLKIQPAKLEDSAVYLCASSSQGDTGTTPGEQFFGPGTRLTVL.

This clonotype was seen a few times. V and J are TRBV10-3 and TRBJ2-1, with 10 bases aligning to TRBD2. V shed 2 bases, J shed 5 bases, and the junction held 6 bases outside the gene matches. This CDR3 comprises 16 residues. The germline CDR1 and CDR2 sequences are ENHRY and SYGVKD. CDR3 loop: CAISERGGLADNEQFF. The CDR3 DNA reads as TGTGCCATCAGTGAGAGAGGAGGACTAGCGGACAATGAGCAGTTCTTC.

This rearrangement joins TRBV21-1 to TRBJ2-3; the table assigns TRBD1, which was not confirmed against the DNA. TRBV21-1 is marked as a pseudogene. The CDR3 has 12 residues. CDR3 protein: CASRYRVDTQYF. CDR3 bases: TGTGCCAGCAGGTACAGGGTTGATACGCAGTATTTT.

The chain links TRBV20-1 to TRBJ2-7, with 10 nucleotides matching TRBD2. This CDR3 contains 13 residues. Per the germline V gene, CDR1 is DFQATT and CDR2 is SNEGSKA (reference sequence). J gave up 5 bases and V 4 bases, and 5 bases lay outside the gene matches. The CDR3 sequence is CSAKREGRDEQYF. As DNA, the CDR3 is TGCAGTGCTAAGCGGGAGGGCCGCGACGAGCAGTACTTC.

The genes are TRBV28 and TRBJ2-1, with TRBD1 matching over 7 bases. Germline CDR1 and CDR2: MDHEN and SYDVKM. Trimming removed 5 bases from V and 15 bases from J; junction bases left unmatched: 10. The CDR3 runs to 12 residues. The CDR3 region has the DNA TGTGCCAGCAGTCTGACAGGGTTTAGTTTGTTCTTC. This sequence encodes CASSLTGFSLFF.

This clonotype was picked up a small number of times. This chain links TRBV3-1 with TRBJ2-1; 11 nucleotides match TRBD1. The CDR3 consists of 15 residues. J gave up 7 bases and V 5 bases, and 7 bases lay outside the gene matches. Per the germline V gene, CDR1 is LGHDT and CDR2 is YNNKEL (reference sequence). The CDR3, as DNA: TGTGCCAGCAGCTGGACCGGGACAGGGGGTAATGAGCAGTTCTTC. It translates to CASSWTGTGGNEQFF.

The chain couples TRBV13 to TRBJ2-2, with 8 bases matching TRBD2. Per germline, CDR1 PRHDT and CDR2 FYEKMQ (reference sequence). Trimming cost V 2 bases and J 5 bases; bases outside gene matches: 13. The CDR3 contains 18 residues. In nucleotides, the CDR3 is TGTGCCAGCAGCTTATTTTCTCGCGGGAGGAGTGGGACCGGGGAGCTGTTTTTT. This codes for CASSLFSRGRSGTGELFF.

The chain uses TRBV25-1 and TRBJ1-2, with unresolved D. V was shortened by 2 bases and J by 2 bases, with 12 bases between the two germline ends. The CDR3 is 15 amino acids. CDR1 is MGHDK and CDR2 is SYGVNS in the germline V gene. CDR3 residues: CASSESDGLNYGYTF. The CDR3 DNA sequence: TGTGCCAGCAGTGAAAGTGACGGACTAAACTATGGCTACACCTTC.

The CDR3 sequence is CASRGSRDRVYEQYF. CDR3 in DNA: TGCGCCAGCAGGGGCAGCCGGGACAGGGTCTACGAGCAGTACTTC. The V and J genes are TRBV5-1 and TRBJ2-7, with TRBD1 identical over 9 bases. CDR1 and CDR2 from the germline V gene are SGHRS and YFSETQ. The ends lost 5 bases at V and 3 bases at J; junction bases unmatched: 9. The CDR3 spans 15 residues.

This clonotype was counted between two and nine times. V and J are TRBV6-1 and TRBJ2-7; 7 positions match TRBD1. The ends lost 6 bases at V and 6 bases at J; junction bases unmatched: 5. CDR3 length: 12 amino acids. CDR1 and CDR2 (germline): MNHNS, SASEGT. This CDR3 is CASSSGQAEQYF. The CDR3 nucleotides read TGTGCCAGCAGCTCAGGACAGGCCGAGCAGTACTTC.

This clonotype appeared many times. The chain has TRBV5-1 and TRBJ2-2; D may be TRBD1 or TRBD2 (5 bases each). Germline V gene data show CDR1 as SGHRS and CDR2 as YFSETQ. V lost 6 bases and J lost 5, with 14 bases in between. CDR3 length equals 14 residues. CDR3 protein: CASTPGRGTGELFF. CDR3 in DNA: TGCGCCAGCACACCGGGACGAGGGACCGGGGAGCTGTTTTTT. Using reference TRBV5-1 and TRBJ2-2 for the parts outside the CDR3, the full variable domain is KAGVTQTPRYLIKTRGQQVTLSCSPISGHRSVSWYQQTPGQGLQFLFEYFSETQRNKGNFPGRFSGRQFSNSRSEMNVSTLELGDSALYLCASTPGRGTGELFFGEGSRLTVL.

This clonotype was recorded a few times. The CDR3 reads CASSFVGAPDTQYF. Written as DNA, the CDR3 is TGTGCCAGCAGCTTCGTGGGGGCCCCAGATACGCAGTATTTT. This chain connects TRBV7-2 to TRBJ2-3, with D perhaps matching TRBD1 (6 bases). Looked up from germline, CDR1 is SGHTA and CDR2 is FQGNSA. V was clipped by 3 bases and J by 4 bases, with 11 bases between them. This CDR3 comprises 14 residues.

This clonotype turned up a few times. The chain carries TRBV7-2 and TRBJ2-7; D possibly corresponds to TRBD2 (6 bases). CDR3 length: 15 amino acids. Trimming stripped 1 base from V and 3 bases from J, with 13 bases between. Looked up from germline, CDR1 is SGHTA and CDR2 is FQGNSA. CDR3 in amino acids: CASSLVGTQIYEQYF. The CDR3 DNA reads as TGTGCCAGCAGCTTAGTGGGGACTCAGATCTACGAGCAGTACTTC.

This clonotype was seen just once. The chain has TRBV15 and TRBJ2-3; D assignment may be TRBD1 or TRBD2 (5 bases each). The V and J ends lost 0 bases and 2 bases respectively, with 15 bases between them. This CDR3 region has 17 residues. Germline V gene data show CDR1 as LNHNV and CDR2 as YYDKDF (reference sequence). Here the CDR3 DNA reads TGTGCCACCAGCAGAGATCCGGGGCGCTCTTCCACAGATACGCAGTATTTT. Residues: CATSRDPGRSSTDTQYF.

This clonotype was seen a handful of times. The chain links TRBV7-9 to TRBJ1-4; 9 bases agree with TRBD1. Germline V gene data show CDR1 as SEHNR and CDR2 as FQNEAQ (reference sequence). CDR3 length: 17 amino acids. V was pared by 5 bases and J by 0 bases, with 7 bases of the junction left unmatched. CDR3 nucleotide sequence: TGTGCCAGCAGCCCTACGGACAGGGGACCAACTAATGAAAAACTGTTTTTT. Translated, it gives CASSPTDRGPTNEKLFF.

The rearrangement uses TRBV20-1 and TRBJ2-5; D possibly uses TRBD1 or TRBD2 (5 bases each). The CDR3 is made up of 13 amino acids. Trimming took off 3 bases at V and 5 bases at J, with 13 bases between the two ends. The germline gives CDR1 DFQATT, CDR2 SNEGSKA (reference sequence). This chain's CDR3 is CSARRGSAETQYF. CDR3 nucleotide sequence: TGCAGTGCTAGGAGGGGCTCCGCGGAGACCCAGTACTTC.

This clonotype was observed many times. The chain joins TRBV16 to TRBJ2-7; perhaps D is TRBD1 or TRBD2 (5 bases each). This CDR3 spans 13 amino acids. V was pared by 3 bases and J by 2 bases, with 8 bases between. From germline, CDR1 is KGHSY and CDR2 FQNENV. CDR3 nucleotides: TGTGCCAGCAGCCAGGGACGGGCCTACGAGCAGTACTTC. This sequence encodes CASSQGRAYEQYF.

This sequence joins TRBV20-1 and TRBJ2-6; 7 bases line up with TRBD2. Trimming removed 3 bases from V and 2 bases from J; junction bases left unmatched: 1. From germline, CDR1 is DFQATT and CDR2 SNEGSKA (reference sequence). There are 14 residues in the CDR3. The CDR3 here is CSARGGAGANVLTF. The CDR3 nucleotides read TGCAGTGCTAGGGGGGGGGCTGGGGCCAACGTCCTGACTTTC.

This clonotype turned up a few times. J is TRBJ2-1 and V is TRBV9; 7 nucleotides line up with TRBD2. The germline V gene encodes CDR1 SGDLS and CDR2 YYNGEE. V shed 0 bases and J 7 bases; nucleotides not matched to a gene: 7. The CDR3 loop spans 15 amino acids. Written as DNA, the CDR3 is TGTGCCAGCAGCGTAGCTGGGATGGGGGGGAATGAGCAGTTCTTC. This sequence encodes CASSVAGMGGNEQFF.

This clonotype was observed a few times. For the CDR3, the DNA is TGTGCCAGCAGCTCCTTCGGGACAGGGGGCAGGACCGGGGAGCTGTTTTTT. It encodes CASSSFGTGGRTGELFF. The chain employs TRBV11-3 and TRBJ2-2, with 12 bases aligning to TRBD1. Germline assignment: CDR1 SGHNT and CDR2 YENEEA. J lost 5 bases, V lost 4 bases, and 8 bases had no gene match. The CDR3 sequence is 17 residues long.

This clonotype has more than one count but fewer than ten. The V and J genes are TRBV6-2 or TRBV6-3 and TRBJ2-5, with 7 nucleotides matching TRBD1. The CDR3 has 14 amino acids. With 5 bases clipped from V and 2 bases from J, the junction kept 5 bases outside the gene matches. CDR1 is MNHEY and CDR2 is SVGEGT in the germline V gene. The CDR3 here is CASSRQGRQETQYF. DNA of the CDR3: TGTGCCAGCAGTCGACAGGGAAGGCAAGAGACCCAGTACTTC.

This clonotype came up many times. The CDR3 sequence: CASGPGLASTGELFF. The CDR3 coding sequence is TGTGCCAGCGGCCCTGGGCTAGCTAGCACCGGGGAGCTGTTTTTT. The V call is TRBV12-3 or TRBV12-4, the J call TRBJ2-2; perhaps TRBD2 as D (5 bases). The CDR3 consists of 15 residues. V lost 8 bases and J lost 4, with 17 bases in between.

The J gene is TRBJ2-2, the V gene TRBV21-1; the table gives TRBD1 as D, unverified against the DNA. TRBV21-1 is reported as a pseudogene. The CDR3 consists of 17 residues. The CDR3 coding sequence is TGTGCCAGCAGCAAAGCGCGGGTCCCCCTCGGGGCCGGGGAGCTGTTTTTT. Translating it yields CASSKARVPLGAGELFF.